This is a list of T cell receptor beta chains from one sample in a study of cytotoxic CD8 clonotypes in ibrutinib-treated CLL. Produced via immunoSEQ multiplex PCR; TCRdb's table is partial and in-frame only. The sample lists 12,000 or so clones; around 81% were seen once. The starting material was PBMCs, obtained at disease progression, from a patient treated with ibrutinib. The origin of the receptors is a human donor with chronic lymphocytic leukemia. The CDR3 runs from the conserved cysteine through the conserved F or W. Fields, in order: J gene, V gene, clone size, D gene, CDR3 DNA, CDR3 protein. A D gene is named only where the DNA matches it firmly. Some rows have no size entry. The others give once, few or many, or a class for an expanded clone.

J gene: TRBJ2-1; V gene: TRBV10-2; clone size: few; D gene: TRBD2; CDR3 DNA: TGCGCCAGCAGTGAGTTGCGAGCGGGAGTATTTCCCGGTGAGCAGTTCTTC; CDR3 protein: CASSELRAGVFPGEQFF
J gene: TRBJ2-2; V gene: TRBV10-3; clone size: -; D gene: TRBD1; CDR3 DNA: TGTGCCATCAGGACAGGACAGGGTGACACCGGGGAGCTGTTTTTT; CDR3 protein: CAIRTGQGDTGELFF
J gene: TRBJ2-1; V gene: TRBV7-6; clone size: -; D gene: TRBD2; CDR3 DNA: TGTGCCAGCAGCTTAGGGGCTAGCGGGACAAGGCGGAATGAGCAGTTCTTC; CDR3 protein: CASSLGASGTRRNEQFF
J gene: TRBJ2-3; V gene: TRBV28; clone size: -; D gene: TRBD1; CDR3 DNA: TGTGCCAGCAGTTTGGGCAGGGGGCTTTTCGCCGATACGCAGTATTTT; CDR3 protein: CASSLGRGLFADTQYF
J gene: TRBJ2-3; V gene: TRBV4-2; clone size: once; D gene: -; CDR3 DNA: TGTGCCAGCAGCCAAGATGTCTCTAGCACCCCCACAGATACGCAGTATTTT; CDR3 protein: CASSQDVSSTPTDTQYF
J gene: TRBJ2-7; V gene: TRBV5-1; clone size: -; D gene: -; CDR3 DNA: TGCGCCAGCAGCAGGGACGAAGCCTACGAGCAGTACTTC; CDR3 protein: CASSRDEAYEQYF
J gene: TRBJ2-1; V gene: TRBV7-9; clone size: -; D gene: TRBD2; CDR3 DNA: TGTGCCAGCAGCTTACGCGGGAGCTCCTACAATGAGCAGTTCTTC; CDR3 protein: CASSLRGSSYNEQFF
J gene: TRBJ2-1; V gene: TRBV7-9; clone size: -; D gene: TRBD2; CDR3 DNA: TGTGCCAGCAGCGCCCCTGGGCTAGCGGGATCCTACAATGAGCAGTTCTTC; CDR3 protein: CASSAPGLAGSYNEQFF
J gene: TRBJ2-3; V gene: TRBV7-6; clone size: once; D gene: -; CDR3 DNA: TGTGCCAGCAGCTCACAAGAGGATACGCAGTATTTT; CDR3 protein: CASSSQEDTQYF
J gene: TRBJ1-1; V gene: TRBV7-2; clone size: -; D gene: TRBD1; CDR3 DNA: TGTGCCAGCAGCTTAATTGGACAGGGTGGCACTGAAGCTTTCTTT; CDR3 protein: CASSLIGQGGTEAFF
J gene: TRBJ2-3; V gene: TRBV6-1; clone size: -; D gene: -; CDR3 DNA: TGTGCCAGCAGTGACTACGGGGTTGGGCCAGATACGCAGTATTTT; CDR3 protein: CASSDYGVGPDTQYF
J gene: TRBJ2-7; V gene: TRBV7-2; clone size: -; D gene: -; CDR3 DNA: TGTGCCAGCAGCTTACAGCCGGATAGCTTCTACGAGCAGTACTTC; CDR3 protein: CASSLQPDSFYEQYF
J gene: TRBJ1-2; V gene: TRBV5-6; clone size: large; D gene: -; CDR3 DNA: TGTGCCAGCAGCCGGGCGGGACCCATCTATGGCTACACCTTC; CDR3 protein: CASSRAGPIYGYTF
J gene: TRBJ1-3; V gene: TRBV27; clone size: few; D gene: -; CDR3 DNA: TGTGCCAGCAGTTTAACAGGGGGAAACACCATATATTTT; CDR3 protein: CASSLTGGNTIYF
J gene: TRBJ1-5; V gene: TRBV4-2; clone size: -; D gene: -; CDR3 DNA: TGTGCCAGCAGCCAAGATGGGGGTAGCAATCAGCCCCAGCATTTT; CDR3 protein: CASSQDGGSNQPQHF
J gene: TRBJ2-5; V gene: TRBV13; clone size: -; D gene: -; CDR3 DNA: TGTGCCAGCAGTTACACCCAGGAAAAAGAGACCCAGTACTTC; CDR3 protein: CASSYTQEKETQYF